This T cell receptor (beta chain) was identified in a study of OX40 agonist ivuxolimab in advanced cancers. Sequencing was performed with immunoSEQ multiplex PCR; in TCRdb, only in-frame clones are kept and a portion is missing. The data contain around 64,000 clones, about 94% of them singletons. From germline, CDR1 is SGHDN and CDR2 FVKESK. J lost 3 bases, V lost 0 bases, and 6 bases had no gene match. This CDR3 region has 16 residues. The investigators sampled blood at baseline, at cycle 4 day 1, and at cycle 7 day 1. This rearrangement joins TRBV14 to TRBJ1-2; the match to TRBD1 covers 8 bases. Sequences were derived from CD4+ or CD8+ T cells sorted from blood, sampled in a trial of the OX40 agonist ivuxolimab. The source of this sequence is an adult with an advanced solid tumor such as melanoma, head and neck, liver or kidney cancer. The CDR3 region is CASSQEDRGKYYGYTF. Here the CDR3 DNA reads TGTGCCAGCAGCCAAGAAGACAGGGGCAAGTACTATGGCTACACCTTC.